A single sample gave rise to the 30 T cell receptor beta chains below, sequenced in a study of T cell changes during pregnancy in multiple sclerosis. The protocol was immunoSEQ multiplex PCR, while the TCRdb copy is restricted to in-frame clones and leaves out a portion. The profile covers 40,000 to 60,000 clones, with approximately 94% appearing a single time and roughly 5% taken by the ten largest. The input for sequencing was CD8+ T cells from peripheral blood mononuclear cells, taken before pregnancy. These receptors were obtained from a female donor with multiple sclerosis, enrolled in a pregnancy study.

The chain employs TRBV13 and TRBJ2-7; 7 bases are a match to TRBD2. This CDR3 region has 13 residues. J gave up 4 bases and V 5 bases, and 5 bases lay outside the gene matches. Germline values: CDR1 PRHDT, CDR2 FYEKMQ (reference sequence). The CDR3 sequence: CASSPAGVYEQYF. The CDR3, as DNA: TGTGCCAGCAGCCCGGCGGGAGTATACGAGCAGTACTTC.

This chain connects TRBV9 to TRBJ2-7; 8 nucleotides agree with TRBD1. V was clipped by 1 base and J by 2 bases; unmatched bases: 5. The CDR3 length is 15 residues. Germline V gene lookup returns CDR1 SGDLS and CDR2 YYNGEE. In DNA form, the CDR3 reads TGTGCCAGCAGCGTAACGACAGGGGCTACCTACGAGCAGTACTTC. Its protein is CASSVTTGATYEQYF.

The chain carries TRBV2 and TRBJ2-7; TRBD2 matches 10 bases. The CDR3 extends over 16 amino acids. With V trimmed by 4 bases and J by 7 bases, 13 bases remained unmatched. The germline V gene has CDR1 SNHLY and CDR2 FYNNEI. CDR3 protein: CASSARLLAGEGEQYF. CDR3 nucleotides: TGTGCCAGCAGTGCTCGACTTCTAGCGGGAGAGGGGGAGCAGTACTTC. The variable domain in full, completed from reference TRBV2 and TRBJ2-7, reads EPEVTQTPSHQVTQMGQEVILRCVPISNHLYFYWYRQILGQKVEFLVSFYNNEISEKSEIFDDQFSVERPDGSNFTLKIRSTKLEDSAMYFCASSARLLAGEGEQYFGPGTRLTVT.

DNA for the CDR3: TGTGCCAGCAGCTTTTCCCGAGCCGGGGAGCTGTTTTTT. Protein product: CASSFSRAGELFF. The rearrangement links TRBV6-6 to TRBJ2-2; D is unresolved. The germline V gene encodes CDR1 MNHNY and CDR2 SVGAGI (reference sequence). Trimming removed 6 bases from V and 6 bases from J, with 11 bases in between. The CDR3 is made up of 13 amino acids.

The CDR3, as DNA: TGTGCCAGCCGGGACAGGGAAGGGTACTACGAGCAGTACTTC. It is translated as CASRDREGYYEQYF. The chain combines TRBV5-4 with TRBJ2-7; 9 nucleotides match TRBD1. Germline CDR1 is SGHNT and CDR2 is YYREEE (reference sequence). The ends lost 7 bases at V and 3 bases at J; junction bases unmatched: 8. The CDR3 is made up of 14 amino acids.

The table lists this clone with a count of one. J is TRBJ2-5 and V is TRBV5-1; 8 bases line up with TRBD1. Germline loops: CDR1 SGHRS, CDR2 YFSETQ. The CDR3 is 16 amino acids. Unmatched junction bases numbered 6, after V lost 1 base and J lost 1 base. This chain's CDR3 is CASSLSPGGLQETQYF. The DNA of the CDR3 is TGCGCCAGCAGCTTGTCCCCAGGGGGCCTCCAAGAGACCCAGTACTTC.

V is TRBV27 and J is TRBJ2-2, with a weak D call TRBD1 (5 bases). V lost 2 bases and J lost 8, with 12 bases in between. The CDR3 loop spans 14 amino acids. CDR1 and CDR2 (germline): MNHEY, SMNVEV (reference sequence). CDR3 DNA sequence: TGTGCCAGCAGTTTAGAACAGGAGAGAGGGGAGCTGTTTTTT. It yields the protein CASSLEQERGELFF.

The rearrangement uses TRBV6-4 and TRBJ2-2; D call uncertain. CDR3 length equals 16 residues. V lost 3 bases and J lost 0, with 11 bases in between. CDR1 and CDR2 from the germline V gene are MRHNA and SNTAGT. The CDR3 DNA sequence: TGTGCCAGCAGTGAGTCTCGCGCTTCGAACACCGGGGAGCTGTTTTTT. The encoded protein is CASSESRASNTGELFF.

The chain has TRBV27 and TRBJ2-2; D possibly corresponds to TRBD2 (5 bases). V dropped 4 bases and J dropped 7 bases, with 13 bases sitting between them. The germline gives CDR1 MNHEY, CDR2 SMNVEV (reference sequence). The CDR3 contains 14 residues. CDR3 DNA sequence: TGTGCCAGCAGTTCCGGGGTATTCCGCGGGGAGCTGTTTTTT. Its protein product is CASSSGVFRGELFF.

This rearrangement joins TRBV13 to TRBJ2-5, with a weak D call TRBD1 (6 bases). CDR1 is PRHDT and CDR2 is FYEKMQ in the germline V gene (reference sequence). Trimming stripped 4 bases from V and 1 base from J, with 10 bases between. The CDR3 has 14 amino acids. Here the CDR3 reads CASSSRGGQETQYF. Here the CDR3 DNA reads TGTGCCAGCAGCTCCCGAGGGGGCCAAGAGACCCAGTACTTC.

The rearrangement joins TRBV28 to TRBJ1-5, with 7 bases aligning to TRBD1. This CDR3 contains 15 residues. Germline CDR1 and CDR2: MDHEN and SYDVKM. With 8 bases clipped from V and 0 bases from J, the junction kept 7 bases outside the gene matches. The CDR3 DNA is TGTGCCAGCGACGGACAGGAAGATAGCAATCAGCCCCAGCATTTT. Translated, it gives CASDGQEDSNQPQHF. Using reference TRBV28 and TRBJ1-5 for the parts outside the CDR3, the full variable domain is DVKVTQSSRYLVKRTGEKVFLECVQDMDHENMFWYRQDPGLGLRLIYFSYDVKMKEKGDIPEGYSVSREKKERFSLILESASTNQTSMYLCASDGQEDSNQPQHFGDGTRLSIL.

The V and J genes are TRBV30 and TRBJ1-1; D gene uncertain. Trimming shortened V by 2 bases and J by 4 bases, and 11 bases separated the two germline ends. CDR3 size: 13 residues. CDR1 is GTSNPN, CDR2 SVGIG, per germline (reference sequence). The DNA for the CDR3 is TGTGCCTGGAGTTACACCGGAGGCACTGAAGCTTTCTTT. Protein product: CAWSYTGGTEAFF. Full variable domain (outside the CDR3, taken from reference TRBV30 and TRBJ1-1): SQTIHQWPATLVQPVGSPLSLECTVEGTSNPNLYWYRQAAGRGLQLLFYSVGIGQISSEVPQNLSASRPQDRQFILSSKKLLLSDSGFYLCAWSYTGGTEAFFGQGTRLTVV.

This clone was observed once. CDR3 residues: CASSVDGTGNTEAFF. The CDR3 DNA follows: TGTGCCAGCAGCGTAGATGGGACAGGGAACACTGAAGCTTTCTTT. The rearrangement joins TRBV9 to TRBJ1-1; TRBD1 agrees at 8 bases. Germline CDR1 is SGDLS and CDR2 is YYNGEE. V shed 0 bases, J shed 1 base, and the junction held 2 bases outside the gene matches. This CDR3 spans 15 amino acids. Drawing the rest from reference TRBV9 and TRBJ1-1, the complete variable domain is DSGVTQTPKHLITATGQRVTLRCSPRSGDLSVYWYQQSLDQGLQFLIQYYNGEERAKGNILERFSAQQFPDLHSELNLSSLELGDSALYFCASSVDGTGNTEAFFGQGTRLTVV.

CDR3 bases: TGTGCCAGCAGCTCCCTTATAGTTGCCTACAATGAGCAGTTCTTC. Protein sequence: CASSSLIVAYNEQFF. The genes are TRBV7-8 and TRBJ2-1; the D is unclear. V lost 4 bases to trimming and J lost 2 bases, with 12 bases between them. Looked up from germline, CDR1 is SGHVS and CDR2 is FQNEAQ. The length of the CDR3 is 15 residues.

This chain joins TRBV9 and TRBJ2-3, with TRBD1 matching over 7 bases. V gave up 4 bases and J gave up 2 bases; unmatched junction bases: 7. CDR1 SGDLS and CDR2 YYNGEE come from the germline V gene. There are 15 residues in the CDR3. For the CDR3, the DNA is TGTGCCAGCAGCCCGACAGGGTCGTACACAGATACGCAGTATTTT. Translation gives CASSPTGSYTDTQYF.

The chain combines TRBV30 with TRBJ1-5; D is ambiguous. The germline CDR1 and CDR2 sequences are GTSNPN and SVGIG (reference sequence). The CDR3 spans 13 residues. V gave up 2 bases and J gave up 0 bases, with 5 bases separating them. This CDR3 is CAWSSNSNQPQHF. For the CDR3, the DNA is TGTGCCTGGAGTTCTAATAGCAATCAGCCCCAGCATTTT.

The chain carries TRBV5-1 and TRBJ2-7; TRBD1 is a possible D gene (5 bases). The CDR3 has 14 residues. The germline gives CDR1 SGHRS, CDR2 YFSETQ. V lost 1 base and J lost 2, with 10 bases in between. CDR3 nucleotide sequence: TGCGCCAGCAGCTTGTCGACAGAGACCTACGAGCAGTACTTC. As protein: CASSLSTETYEQYF.

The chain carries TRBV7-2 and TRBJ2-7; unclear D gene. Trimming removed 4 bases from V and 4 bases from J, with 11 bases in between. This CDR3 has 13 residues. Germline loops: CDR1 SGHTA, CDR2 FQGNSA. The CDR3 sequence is CASSYDLFYEQYF. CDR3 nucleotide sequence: TGTGCCAGCAGCTACGACTTGTTTTACGAGCAGTACTTC. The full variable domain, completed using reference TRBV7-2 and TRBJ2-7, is GAGVSQSPSNKVTEKGKDVELRCDPISGHTALYWYRQSLGQGLEFLIYFQGNSAPDKSGLPSDRFSAERTGGSVSTLTIQRTQQEDSAVYLCASSYDLFYEQYFGPGTRLTVT.

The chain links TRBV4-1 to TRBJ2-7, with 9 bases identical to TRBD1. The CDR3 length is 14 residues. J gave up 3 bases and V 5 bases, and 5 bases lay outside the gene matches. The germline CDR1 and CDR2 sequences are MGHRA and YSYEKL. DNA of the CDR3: TGCGCCAGCAGCGCACAGGGGGCTGACTACGAGCAGTACTTC. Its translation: CASSAQGADYEQYF.

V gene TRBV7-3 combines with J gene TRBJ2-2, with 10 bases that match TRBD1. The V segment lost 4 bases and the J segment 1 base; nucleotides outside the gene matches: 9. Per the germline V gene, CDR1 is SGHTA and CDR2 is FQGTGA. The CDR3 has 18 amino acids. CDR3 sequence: CASSSGGTGVLNTGELFF. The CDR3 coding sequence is TGTGCCAGCAGCTCCGGTGGGACAGGGGTCTTGAACACCGGGGAGCTGTTTTTT.

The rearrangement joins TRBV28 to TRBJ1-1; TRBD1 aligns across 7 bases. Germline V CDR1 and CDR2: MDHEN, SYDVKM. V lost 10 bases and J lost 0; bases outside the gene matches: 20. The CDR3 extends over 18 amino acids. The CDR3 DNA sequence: TGTGCCACCCAATCCGGGACAGCCAATTACCAGGTGAACACTGAAGCTTTCTTT. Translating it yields CATQSGTANYQVNTEAFF.

The CDR3 sequence: CASSEQGNGYTF. CDR3 nucleotides: TGTGCCAGCAGTGAACAGGGTAACGGCTACACCTTC. This sequence joins TRBV28 and TRBJ1-2; TRBD1 is a possible D gene (6 bases). Germline V lookup: CDR1 MDHEN, CDR2 SYDVKM. The V gene lost 5 bases and the J gene lost 8 bases, with 12 bases spanning the gap. CDR3 length: 12 amino acids.

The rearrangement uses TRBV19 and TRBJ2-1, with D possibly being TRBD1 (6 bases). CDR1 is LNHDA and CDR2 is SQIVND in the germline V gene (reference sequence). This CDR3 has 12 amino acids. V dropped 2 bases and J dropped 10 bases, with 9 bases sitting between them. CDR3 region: CASSITGLEQFF. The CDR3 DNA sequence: TGTGCCAGTAGTATAACAGGGCTCGAGCAGTTCTTC.

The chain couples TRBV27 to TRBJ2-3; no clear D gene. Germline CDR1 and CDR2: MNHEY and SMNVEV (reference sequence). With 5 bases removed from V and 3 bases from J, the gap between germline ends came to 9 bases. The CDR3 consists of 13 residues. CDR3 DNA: TGTGCCAGCAGTCACGGTGCGACAGATACGCAGTATTTT. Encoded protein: CASSHGATDTQYF.

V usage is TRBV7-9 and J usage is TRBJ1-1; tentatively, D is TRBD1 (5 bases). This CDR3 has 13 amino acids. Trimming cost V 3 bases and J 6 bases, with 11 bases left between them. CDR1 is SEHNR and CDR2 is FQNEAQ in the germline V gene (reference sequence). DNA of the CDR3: TGTGCCAGCAGCTTCGGGGGGTTTCCTGAAGCTTTCTTT. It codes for CASSFGGFPEAFF.

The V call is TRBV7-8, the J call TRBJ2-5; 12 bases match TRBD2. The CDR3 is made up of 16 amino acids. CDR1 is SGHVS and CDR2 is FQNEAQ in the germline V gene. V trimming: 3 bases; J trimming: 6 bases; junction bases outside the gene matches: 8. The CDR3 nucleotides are TGTGCCAGCAGCTTCGCGGGACTAGCGGGTCGACAGACCCAGTACTTC. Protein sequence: CASSFAGLAGRQTQYF.

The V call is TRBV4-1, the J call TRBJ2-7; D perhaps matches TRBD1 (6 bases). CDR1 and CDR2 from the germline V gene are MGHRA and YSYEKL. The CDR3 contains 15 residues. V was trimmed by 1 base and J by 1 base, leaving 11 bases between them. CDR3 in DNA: TGCGCCAGCAGCCAAGGCCAGGGGCTGTCCTACGAGCAGTACTTC. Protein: CASSQGQGLSYEQYF.

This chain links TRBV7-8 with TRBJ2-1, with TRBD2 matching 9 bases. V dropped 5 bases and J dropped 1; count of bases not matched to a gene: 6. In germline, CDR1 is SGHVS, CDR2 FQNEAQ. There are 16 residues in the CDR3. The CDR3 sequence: CASSIRLAVSYNEQFF. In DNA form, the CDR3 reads TGTGCCAGCAGCATCCGACTAGCGGTTTCCTACAATGAGCAGTTCTTC.

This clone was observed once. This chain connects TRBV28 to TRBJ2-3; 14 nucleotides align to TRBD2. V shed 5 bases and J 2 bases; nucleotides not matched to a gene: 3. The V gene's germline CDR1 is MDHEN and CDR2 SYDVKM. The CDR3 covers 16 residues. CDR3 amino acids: CASSPTSGRDTDTQYF. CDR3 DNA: TGTGCCAGCAGTCCGACTAGCGGGAGGGACACAGATACGCAGTATTTT.

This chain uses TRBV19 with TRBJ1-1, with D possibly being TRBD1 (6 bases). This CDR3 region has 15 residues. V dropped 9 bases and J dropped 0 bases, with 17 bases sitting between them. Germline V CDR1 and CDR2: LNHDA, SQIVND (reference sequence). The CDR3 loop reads CASHPTGYMNTEAFF. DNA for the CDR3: TGTGCCAGCCACCCTACAGGGTACATGAACACTGAAGCTTTCTTT.